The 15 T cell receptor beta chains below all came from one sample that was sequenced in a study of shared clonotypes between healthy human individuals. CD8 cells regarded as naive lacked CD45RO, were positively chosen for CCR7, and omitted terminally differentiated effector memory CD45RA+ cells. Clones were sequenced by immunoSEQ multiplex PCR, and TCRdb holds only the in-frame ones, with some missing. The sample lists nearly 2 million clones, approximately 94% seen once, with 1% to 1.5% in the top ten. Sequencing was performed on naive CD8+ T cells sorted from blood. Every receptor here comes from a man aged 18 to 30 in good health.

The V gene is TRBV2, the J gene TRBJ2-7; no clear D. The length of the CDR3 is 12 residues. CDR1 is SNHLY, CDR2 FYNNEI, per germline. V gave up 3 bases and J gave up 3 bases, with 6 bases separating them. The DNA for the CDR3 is TGTGCCAGCAGTGATTTAGGCTACGAGCAGTACTTC. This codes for CASSDLGYEQYF.

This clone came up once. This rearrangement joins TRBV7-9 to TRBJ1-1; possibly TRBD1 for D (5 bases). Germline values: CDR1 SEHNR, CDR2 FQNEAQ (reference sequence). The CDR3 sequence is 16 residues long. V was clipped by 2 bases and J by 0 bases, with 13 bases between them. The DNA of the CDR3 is TGTGCCAGCAGCTTATCGGGGGAAGGGATGAACACTGAAGCTTTCTTT. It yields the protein CASSLSGEGMNTEAFF.

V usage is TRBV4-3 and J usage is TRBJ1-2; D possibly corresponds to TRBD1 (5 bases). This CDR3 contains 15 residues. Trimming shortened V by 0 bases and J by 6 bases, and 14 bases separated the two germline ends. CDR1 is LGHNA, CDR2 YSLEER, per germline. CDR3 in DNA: TGCGCCAGCAGCCAAGAGGGGGGGTGGATCGATGGCTACACCTTC. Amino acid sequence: CASSQEGGWIDGYTF.

This CDR3 is CASSTGTGAYEQYF. CDR3 DNA sequence: TGTGCCAGCAGCACCGGGACAGGGGCCTACGAGCAGTACTTC. The chain uses TRBV6-6 and TRBJ2-7; 10 bases are shared with TRBD1. V lost 6 bases to trimming and J lost 2 bases; unmatched junction nucleotides: 4. The CDR3 has 14 amino acids. Germline CDR1 reads MNHNY; CDR2 reads SVGAGI (reference sequence).

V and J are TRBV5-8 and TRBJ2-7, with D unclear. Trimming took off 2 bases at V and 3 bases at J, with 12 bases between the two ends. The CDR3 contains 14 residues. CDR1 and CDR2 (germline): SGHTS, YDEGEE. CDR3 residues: CASSFGTSGYEQYF. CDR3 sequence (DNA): TGTGCCAGCAGCTTCGGTACCTCGGGCTACGAGCAGTACTTC.

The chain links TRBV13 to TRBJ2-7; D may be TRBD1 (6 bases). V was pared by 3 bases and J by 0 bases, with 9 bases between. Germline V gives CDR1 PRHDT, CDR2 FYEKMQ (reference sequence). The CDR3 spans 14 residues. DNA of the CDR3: TGTGCCAGCAGCTTCGACAGGTCCTCCTACGAGCAGTACTTC. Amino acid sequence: CASSFDRSSYEQYF.

The CDR3 DNA is TGTGCCAGTATCCCCGGGGCTGAGCAGGTTTATATCTCTGGGGCCAACGTCCTGACTTTC. Protein: CASIPGAEQVYISGANVLTF. The chain carries TRBV19 and TRBJ2-6, with D possibly called TRBD1 or TRBD2 (5 bases each). V was shortened by 7 bases and J by 0 bases, with 25 bases between the two germline ends. CDR1 and CDR2 (germline): LNHDA, SQIVND (reference sequence). The CDR3 has 20 residues.

CDR3 sequence: CASSFRGGYEQYF. For the CDR3, the DNA is TGTGCCAGCAGCTTTAGGGGGGGCTACGAGCAGTACTTC. The chain combines TRBV5-6 with TRBJ2-7; D is possibly TRBD2 (7 bases). In germline, CDR1 is SGHDT, CDR2 YYEEEE. CDR3 length: 13 amino acids. V lost 2 bases to trimming and J lost 3 bases, with 9 bases between them.

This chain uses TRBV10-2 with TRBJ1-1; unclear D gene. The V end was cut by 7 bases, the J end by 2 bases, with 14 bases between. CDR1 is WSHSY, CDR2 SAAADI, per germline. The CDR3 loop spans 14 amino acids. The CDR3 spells CASTEGPGNTEAFF. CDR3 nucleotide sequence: TGCGCCAGCACCGAAGGTCCGGGAAACACTGAAGCTTTCTTT.

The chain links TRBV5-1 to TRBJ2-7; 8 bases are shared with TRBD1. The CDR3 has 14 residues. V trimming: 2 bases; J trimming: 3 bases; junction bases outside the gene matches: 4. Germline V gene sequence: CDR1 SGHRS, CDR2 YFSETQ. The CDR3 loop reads CASSFLGTGYEQYF. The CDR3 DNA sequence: TGCGCCAGCAGCTTCCTCGGGACAGGCTACGAGCAGTACTTC.

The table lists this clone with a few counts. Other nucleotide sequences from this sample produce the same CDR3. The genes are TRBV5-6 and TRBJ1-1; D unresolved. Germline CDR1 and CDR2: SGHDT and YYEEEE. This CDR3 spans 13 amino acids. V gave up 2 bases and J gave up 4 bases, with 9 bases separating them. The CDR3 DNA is TGTGCCAGCAGCTTAGGGTACGGCACTGAAGCTTTCTTT. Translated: CASSLGYGTEAFF.

The CDR3 region has the DNA TGCGCCAGCAGCCAAGATCCCCGGACAGGGTATGGCTACACCTTC. Its translation is CASSQDPRTGYGYTF. This chain joins TRBV4-1 and TRBJ1-2, with 8 positions matching TRBD1. In germline, CDR1 is MGHRA, CDR2 YSYEKL. The CDR3 runs to 15 residues. Germline trimming cut 0 bases from V and 5 bases from J; bases unmatched to any gene: 5.

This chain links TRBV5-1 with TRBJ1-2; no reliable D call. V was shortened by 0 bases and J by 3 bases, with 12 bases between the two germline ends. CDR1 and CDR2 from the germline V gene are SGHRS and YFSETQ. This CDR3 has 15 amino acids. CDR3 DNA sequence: TGCGCCAGCAGCTTGGAAGGTGGGCAGGACTATGGCTACACCTTC. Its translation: CASSLEGGQDYGYTF.

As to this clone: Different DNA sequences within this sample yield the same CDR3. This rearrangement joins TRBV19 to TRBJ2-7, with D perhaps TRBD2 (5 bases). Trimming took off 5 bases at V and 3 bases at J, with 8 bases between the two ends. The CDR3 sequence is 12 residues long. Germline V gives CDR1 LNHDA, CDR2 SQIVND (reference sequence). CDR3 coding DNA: TGTGCCAGTAGTCGTACTAGCTACGAGCAGTACTTC. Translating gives CASSRTSYEQYF.

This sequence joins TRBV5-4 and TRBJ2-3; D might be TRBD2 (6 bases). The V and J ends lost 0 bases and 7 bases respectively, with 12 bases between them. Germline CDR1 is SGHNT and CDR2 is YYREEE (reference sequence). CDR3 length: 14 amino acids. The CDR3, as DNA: TGTGCCAGCAGCTTGGCCGGGGGAGAAAATACGCAGTATTTT. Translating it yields CASSLAGGENTQYF.